This T cell receptor beta chain was retrieved from a study of CD8+ T cells in alopecia areata. Notes on the study in general: Uncertain still, given a single nonresponder, is whether baseline CD8+ expansion links to response. Clonality exceeded that of normal scalp in lesional scalp, most notably in alopecia totalis/universalis.

The V gene lost 0 bases and the J gene lost 7 bases, with 19 bases spanning the gap. CDR3 size: 15 residues. Germline CDR1 reads GTSNPN; CDR2 reads SVGIG (reference sequence). Isolated RNA was reverse transcribed into cDNA used as the sequencing template. Assay: immunoSEQ multiplex PCR; the TCRdb copy retains only in-frame clones and omits some. The table has about 190,000 clones, 60% seen once. Treatment given: oral pan-JAK inhibitor, 5-10 mg twice daily. PBMCs, the starting material, were the source of sorted CD4+ and CD8+ T cells. This clone was detected only a few times. Its specificity is not known.

The sequencing used CD4+ T cells sorted from blood, collected at week 4, from a patient treated with tofacitinib. This chain uses TRBV30 with TRBJ2-7; no reliable D call. The sequence was obtained from a human donor with alopecia areata. The CDR3 loop is CAWSVLGLGPREQYF. For the CDR3, the DNA is TGTGCCTGGAGTGTACTCGGGCTAGGGCCCAGGGAGCAGTACTTC.